These 11 T cell receptor beta chains were all obtained from the same sample, sequenced in a study of T-cell reconstitution after alpha-beta-depleted transplantation in children. Preparation of the TCRbeta library used unique molecular identifiers. One entry per CDR3 protein, called by TCRdb with MiXCR from the PCR reads. The sample contains fewer than 700,000 distinct CDR3 sequences, 13% of which appear only once. The sequences come from PBMCs, mostly from graft donor cells, collected 360 days after TCRalphabeta/CD19-depleted stem cell transplant. All receptors derive from a male patient younger than 18 who had a stem cell transplant for acute myeloid leukemia, so the T cells may come from the graft donor.

This clonotype appeared many times. This chain joins TRBV5-1 and TRBJ2-1; 11 nucleotides agree with TRBD2. The CDR3 consists of 17 residues. Germline values: CDR1 SGHRS, CDR2 YFSETQ. V shed 6 bases, J shed 5 bases, and the junction held 13 bases outside the gene matches. The CDR3 DNA reads TGCGCCAGCACCTGGGGGGCTAGCGGGAGGATTAACAATGAGCAGTTCTTC. Its protein product is CASTWGASGRINNEQFF.

The rearrangement uses TRBV4-3 and TRBJ2-7, with TRBD1 matching 8 bases. V shed 1 base, J shed 7 bases, and the junction held 3 bases outside the gene matches. The CDR3 totals 13 residues. Germline lookup yields CDR1 LGHNA and CDR2 YSLEER. The DNA of the CDR3 is TGCGCCAGCAGCCAAGCAGGGGGCTGGGAGCAGTACTTC. It is translated as CASSQAGGWEQYF.

The rearrangement links TRBV7-8 to TRBJ2-7; 13 bases line up with TRBD2. The trim removed 5 bases at V and 0 bases at J, leaving 10 bases unmatched. The CDR3 contains 18 residues. The germline V gene has CDR1 SGHVS and CDR2 FQNEAQ. The CDR3 here is CASSRGTSGDIYSYEQYF. The CDR3 nucleotides are TGTGCCAGCAGCAGGGGGACTAGCGGGGACATTTACTCCTACGAGCAGTACTTC.

This clonotype was detected ten times or more. The rearrangement joins TRBV20-1 to TRBJ2-5; D unresolved. The CDR3 extends over 10 amino acids. Germline V gene sequence: CDR1 DFQATT, CDR2 SNEGSKA (reference sequence). V lost 1 base, J lost 4 bases, and 1 base lay in between. Written as DNA, the CDR3 is TGCAGTGCTAGAGTAGAGACCCAGTACTTC. Its translation: CSARVETQYF.

V and J are TRBV29-1 and TRBJ2-4; 7 positions match TRBD2. Germline V lookup: CDR1 SQVTM, CDR2 ANQGSEA. The V gene end was trimmed by 5 bases and the J gene end by 3 bases; junction bases not matched to a gene: 1. The CDR3 covers 12 residues. CDR3 loop: CSVREGKNIQYF. The CDR3 bases are TGCAGCGTTAGGGAGGGCAAAAACATTCAGTACTTC. Supplemented by reference TRBV29-1 and TRBJ2-4, the full variable domain reads SAVISQKPSRDICQRGTSLTIQCQVDSQVTMMFWYRQQPGQSLTLIATANQGSEATYESGFVIDKFPISRPNLTFSTLTVSNMSPEDSSIYLCSVREGKNIQYFGAGTRLSVL.

Only a few counts were recorded for this clonotype. CDR3 protein: CASSPGTGGIPYEQYF. The DNA of the CDR3 is TGTGCCAGCAGCCCCGGGACAGGGGGGATTCCCTACGAGCAGTACTTC. V is TRBV7-6 and J is TRBJ2-7; 11 nucleotides match TRBD1. V gave up 5 bases and J gave up 2 bases; unmatched junction bases: 8. Germline V gene lookup returns CDR1 SGHVS and CDR2 FNYEAQ. The CDR3 loop spans 16 amino acids.

This clonotype was observed a few times. The chain joins TRBV5-1 to TRBJ2-7; 14 bases are a match to TRBD2. The length of the CDR3 is 18 residues. Trimming at V came to 0 bases and at J to 0 bases, leaving 5 bases not matched to a gene. Germline CDR1 and CDR2: SGHRS and YFSETQ. CDR3 amino acids: CASSLVPGLAGASYEQYF. DNA of the CDR3: TGCGCCAGCAGCTTGGTCCCGGGACTAGCGGGAGCCTCCTACGAGCAGTACTTC.

A few counts support this clonotype. This sequence joins TRBV10-2 and TRBJ2-3, with a possible D match to TRBD1 (5 bases). Germline CDR1 and CDR2: WSHSY and SAAADI. The CDR3 is 16 amino acids. Trimming took off 0 bases at V and 0 bases at J, with 10 bases between the two ends. This CDR3 reads CASSESSGLSTDTQYF. Written as DNA, the CDR3 is TGCGCCAGCAGTGAGTCCTCAGGGCTAAGCACAGATACGCAGTATTTT.

The gene calls are TRBV7-3 and TRBJ2-4, with D possibly being TRBD1 or TRBD2 (5 bases each). CDR3 size: 15 residues. In germline, CDR1 is SGHTA, CDR2 FQGTGA. Trimming removed 3 bases from V and 3 bases from J, with 12 bases in between. This CDR3 is CASSFRQGVKNIQYF. CDR3 nucleotide sequence: TGTGCCAGCAGCTTCCGCCAGGGAGTCAAAAACATTCAGTACTTC.

In its sample, this clonotype was seen a few times. The chain links TRBV28 to TRBJ2-5, with D perhaps given as TRBD1 or TRBD2 (5 bases each). Trimming took off 8 bases at V and 5 bases at J, with 27 bases between the two ends. CDR1 is MDHEN and CDR2 is SYDVKM in the germline V gene. The CDR3 consists of 17 residues. CDR3 protein: CASSPPRGRKGKETQYF. The CDR3 DNA reads as TGTGCCAGCTCTCCCCCCCGCGGGCGGAAGGGGAAGGAGACCCAGTACTTC.

This clonotype was found a few times. V is TRBV20-1 and J is TRBJ2-3, with 7 nucleotides matching TRBD2. The V segment lost 2 bases and the J segment 1 base; nucleotides outside the gene matches: 6. Looked up from germline, CDR1 is DFQATT and CDR2 is SNEGSKA (reference sequence). This CDR3 is 15 amino acids long. The CDR3: CSARPERDRTDTQYF. The CDR3 DNA reads as TGCAGTGCTAGACCAGAGCGGGACCGCACAGATACGCAGTATTTT.